The present T cell receptor (beta chain) was sequenced within a study of shared clonotypes between healthy human individuals. Positive CCR7 selection of CD45RO-negative cells yielded the naive CD8 cells, and terminally differentiated effector memory CD45RA+ cells were excluded. Trimming removed 3 bases from V and 4 bases from J; junction bases left unmatched: 14. Germline CDR1 and CDR2: ENHRY and SYGVKD. The CDR3 is 18 amino acids. Repertoires were generated with immunoSEQ multiplex PCR, while TCRdb's copy carries only in-frame clones and drops some. The table has about 2.1 million clones, about 94% seen once.

This sequence originates from a man aged 18 to 29 in good health. Some clones in this sample may be carry-over from other donors' samples. This rearrangement joins TRBV10-3 to TRBJ2-2; TRBD2 matches 7 bases. Sequencing was done on a sample of naive CD8+ T cells from PBMCs. This chain's CDR3 is CAISDGGRGLHPTGELFF. CDR3 in DNA: TGTGCCATCAGTGATGGGGGGAGGGGACTACACCCCACCGGGGAGCTGTTTTTT.